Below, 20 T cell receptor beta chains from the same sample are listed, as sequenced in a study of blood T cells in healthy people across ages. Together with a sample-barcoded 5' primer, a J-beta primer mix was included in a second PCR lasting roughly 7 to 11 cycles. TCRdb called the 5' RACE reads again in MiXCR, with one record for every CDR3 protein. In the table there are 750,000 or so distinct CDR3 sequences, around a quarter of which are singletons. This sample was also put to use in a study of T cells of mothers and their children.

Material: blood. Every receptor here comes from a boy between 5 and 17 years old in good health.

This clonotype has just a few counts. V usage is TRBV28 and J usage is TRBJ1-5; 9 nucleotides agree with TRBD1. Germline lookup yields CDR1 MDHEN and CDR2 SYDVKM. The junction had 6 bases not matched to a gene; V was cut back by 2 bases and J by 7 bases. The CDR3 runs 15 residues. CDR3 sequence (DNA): TGTGCCAGCAGTTTAGGGGACAGGGAGGGACAGCCCCAGCATTTT. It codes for CASSLGDREGQPQHF.

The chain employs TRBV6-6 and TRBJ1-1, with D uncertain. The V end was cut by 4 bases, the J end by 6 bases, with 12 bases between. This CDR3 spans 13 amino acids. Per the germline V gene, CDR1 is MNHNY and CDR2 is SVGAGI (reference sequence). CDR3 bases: TGTGCCAGCAGTTCTTCAAAGGGAGCTGAAGCTTTCTTT. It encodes CASSSSKGAEAFF.

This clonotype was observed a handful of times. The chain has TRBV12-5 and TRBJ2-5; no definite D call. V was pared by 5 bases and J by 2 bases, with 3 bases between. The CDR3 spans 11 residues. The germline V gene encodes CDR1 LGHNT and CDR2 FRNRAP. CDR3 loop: CASGLQETQYF. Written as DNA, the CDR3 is TGTGCTAGTGGTCTACAAGAGACCCAGTACTTC.

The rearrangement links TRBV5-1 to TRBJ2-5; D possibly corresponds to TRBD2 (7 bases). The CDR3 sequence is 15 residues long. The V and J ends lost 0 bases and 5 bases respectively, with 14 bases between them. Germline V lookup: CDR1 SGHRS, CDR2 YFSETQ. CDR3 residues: CASSLEGGAVETQYF. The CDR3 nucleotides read TGCGCCAGCAGCTTGGAAGGGGGGGCCGTCGAGACCCAGTACTTC.

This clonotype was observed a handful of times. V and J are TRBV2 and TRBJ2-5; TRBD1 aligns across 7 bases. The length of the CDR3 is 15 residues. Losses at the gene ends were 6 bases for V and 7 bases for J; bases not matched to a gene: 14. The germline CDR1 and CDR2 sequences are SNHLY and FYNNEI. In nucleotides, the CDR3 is TGTGCCAGCAGCCAACACCAAACAGGGGATGGGACCCAGTACTTC. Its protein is CASSQHQTGDGTQYF.

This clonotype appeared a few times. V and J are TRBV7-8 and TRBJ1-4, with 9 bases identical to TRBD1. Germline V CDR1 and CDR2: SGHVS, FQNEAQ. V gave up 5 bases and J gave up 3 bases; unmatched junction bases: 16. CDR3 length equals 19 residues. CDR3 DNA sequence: TGTGCCAGCAGCCCGTCACACGACAGGGGGTACAATTCTAATGAAAAACTGTTTTTT. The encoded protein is CASSPSHDRGYNSNEKLFF. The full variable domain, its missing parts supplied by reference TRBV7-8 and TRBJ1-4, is GAGVSQSPRYKVAKRGQDVALRCDPISGHVSLFWYQQALGQGPEFLTYFQNEAQLDKSGLPSDRFFAERPEGSVSTLKIQRTQQEDSAVYLCASSPSHDRGYNSNEKLFFGSGTQLSVL.

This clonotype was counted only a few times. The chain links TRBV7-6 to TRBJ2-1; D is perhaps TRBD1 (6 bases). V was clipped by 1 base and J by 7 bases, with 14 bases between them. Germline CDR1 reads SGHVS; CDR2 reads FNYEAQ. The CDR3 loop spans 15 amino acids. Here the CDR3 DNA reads TGTGCCAGCAGCTTAGGCCCCATCCAGGGGAATGAGCAGTTCTTC. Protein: CASSLGPIQGNEQFF.

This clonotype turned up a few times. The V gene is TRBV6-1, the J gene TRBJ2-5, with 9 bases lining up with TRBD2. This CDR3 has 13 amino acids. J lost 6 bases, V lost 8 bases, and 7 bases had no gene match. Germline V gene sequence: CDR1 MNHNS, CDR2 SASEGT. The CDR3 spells CASSTSGFQTQYF. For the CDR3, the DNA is TGTGCCAGCTCGACTAGCGGATTCCAGACCCAGTACTTC.

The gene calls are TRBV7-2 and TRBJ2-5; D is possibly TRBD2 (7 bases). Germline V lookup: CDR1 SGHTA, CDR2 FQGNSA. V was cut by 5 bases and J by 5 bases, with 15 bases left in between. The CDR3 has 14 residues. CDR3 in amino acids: CASSNGGALETQYF. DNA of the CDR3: TGTGCCAGCAGCAATGGGGGGGCTCTGGAGACCCAGTACTTC. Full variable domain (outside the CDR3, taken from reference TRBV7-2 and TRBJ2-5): GAGVSQSPSNKVTEKGKDVELRCDPISGHTALYWYRQSLGQGLEFLIYFQGNSAPDKSGLPSDRFSAERTGGSVSTLTIQRTQQEDSAVYLCASSNGGALETQYFGPGTRLLVL.

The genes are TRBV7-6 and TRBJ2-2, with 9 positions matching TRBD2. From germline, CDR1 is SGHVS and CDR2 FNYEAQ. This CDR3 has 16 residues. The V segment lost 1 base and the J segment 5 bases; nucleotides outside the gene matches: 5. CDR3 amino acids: CASSLEGTSSTGELFF. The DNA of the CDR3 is TGTGCCAGCAGCTTAGAGGGGACTAGCTCGACCGGGGAGCTGTTTTTT.

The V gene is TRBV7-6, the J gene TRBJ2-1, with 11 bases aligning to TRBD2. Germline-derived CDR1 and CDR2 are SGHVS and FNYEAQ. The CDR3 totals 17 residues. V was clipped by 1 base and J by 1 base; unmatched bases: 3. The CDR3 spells CASSLVASGRSYNEQFF. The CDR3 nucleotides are TGTGCCAGCAGCTTAGTGGCTAGCGGGAGGTCCTACAATGAGCAGTTCTTC.

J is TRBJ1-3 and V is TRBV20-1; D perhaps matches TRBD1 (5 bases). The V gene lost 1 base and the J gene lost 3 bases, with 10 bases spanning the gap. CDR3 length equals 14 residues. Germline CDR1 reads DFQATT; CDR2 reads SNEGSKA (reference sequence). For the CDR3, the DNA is TGCAGTGCTAGAGTGCGGGGGAATGGAAACACCATATATTTT. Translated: CSARVRGNGNTIYF.

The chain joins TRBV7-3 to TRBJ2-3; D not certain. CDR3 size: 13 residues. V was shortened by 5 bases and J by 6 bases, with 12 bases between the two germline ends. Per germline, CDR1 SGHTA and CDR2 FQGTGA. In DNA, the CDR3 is TGTGCCAGCAGCCCCTATGACGGTGATACGCAGTATTTT. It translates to CASSPYDGDTQYF.

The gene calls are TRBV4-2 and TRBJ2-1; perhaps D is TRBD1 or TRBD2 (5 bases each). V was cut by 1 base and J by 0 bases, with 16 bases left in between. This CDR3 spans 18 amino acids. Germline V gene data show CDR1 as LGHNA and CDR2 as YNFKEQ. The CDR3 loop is CASSQAGAARGSYNEQFF. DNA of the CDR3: TGTGCCAGCAGCCAAGCTGGGGCTGCCCGGGGCTCCTACAATGAGCAGTTCTTC.

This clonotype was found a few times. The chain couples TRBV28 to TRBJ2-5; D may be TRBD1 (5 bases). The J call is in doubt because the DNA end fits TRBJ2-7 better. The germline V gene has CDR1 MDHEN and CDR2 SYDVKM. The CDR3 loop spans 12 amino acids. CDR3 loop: CASTPGNYEQYF. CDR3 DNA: TGTGCCAGCACACCAGGGAACTACGAGCAGTACTTC.

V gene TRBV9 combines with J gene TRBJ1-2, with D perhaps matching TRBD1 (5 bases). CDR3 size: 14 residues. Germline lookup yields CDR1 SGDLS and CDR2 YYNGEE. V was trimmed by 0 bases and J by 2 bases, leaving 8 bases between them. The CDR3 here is CASSVGGSNYGYTF. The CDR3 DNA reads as TGTGCCAGCAGCGTAGGGGGGTCCAACTATGGCTACACCTTC.

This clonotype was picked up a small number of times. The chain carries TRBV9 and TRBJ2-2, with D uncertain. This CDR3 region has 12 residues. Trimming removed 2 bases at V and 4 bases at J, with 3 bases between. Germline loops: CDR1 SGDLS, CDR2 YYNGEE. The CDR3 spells CASSVGTGELFF. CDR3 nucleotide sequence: TGTGCCAGCAGCGTCGGCACCGGGGAGCTGTTTTTT. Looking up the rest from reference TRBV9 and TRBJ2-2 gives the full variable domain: DSGVTQTPKHLITATGQRVTLRCSPRSGDLSVYWYQQSLDQGLQFLIQYYNGEERAKGNILERFSAQQFPDLHSELNLSSLELGDSALYFCASSVGTGELFFGEGSRLTVL.

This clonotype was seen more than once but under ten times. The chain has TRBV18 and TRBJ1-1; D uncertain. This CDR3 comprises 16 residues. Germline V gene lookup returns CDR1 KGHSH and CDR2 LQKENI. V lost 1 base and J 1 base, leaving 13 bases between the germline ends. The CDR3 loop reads CASSPLEGSRNTEAFF. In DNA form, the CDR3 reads TGTGCCAGCTCACCACTCGAAGGGAGTCGGAACACTGAAGCTTTCTTT. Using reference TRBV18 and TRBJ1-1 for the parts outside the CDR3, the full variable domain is NAGVMQNPRHLVRRRGQEARLRCSPMKGHSHVYWYRQLPEEGLKFMVYLQKENIIDESGMPKERFSAEFPKEGPSILRIQQVVRGDSAAYFCASSPLEGSRNTEAFFGQGTRLTVV.

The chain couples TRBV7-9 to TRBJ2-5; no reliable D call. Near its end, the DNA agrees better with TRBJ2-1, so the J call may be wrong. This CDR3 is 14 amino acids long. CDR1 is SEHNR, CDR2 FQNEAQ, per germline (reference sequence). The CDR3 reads CASSLALEVGEQFF. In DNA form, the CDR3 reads TGTGCCAGCAGCTTAGCCCTAGAGGTTGGTGAGCAGTTCTTC.

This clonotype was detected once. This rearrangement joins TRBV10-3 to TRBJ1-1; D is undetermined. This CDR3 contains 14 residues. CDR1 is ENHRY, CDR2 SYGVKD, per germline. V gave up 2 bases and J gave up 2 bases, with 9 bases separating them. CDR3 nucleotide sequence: TGTGCCATCAGTGAGGCGGGTTATAACACTGAAGCTTTCTTT. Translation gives CAISEAGYNTEAFF.